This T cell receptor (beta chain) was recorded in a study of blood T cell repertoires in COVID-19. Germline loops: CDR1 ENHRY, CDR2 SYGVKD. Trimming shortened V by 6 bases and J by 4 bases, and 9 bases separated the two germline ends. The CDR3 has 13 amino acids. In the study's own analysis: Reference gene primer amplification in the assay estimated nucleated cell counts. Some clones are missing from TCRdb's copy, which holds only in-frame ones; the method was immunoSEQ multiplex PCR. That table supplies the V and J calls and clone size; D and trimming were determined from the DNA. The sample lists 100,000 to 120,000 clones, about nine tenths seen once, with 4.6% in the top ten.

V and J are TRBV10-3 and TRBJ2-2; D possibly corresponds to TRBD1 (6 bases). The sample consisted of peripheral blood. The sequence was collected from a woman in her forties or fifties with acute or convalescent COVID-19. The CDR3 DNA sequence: TGTGCCATCAGCAGGGACACCACCGGGGAGCTGTTTTTT. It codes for CAISRDTTGELFF.